One and the same sample provided the 7 T cell receptor beta chains below, sequenced in a study of cytomegalovirus exposure and HLA in healthy donors. PCR used 60 Vbeta primers and 13 Jbeta primers. The data were produced by immunoSEQ multiplex PCR, yet TCRdb's version contains in-frame clones alone and is incomplete. In the table there are approximately 160,000 clones, around 80% of which are singletons. Sequenced material: PBMCs. These receptors were taken from a woman in her fifties or sixties in good health and CMV-seropositive.

CDR3 residues: CASSRGGVATEAFF. Written as DNA, the CDR3 is TGTGCCAGCAGCCGAGGAGGGGTGGCCACTGAAGCTTTCTTT. The chain combines TRBV6-1 with TRBJ1-1; perhaps TRBD1 as D (5 bases). The V end lost 6 bases, the J end lost 4 bases, and 15 bases lay between the germline ends. The CDR3 runs 14 residues. Germline assignment: CDR1 MNHNS and CDR2 SASEGT.

This clone appeared a few times. The J gene is TRBJ2-3, the V gene TRBV5-1, with D perhaps matching TRBD2 (6 bases). V lost 0 bases and J lost 3, with 11 bases in between. The CDR3 consists of 15 residues. The V gene's germline CDR1 is SGHRS and CDR2 YFSETQ. Here the CDR3 DNA reads TGCGCCAGCAGCTTGGCGGCGGGGTTAACAGATACGCAGTATTTT. The encoded protein is CASSLAAGLTDTQYF.

The J gene is TRBJ1-3, the V gene TRBV6-4; D is unclear. CDR1 MRHNA and CDR2 SNTAGT come from the germline V gene. Trimming took 5 bases from V and 1 from J, leaving 12 bases between them. CDR3 length equals 15 residues. CDR3 region: CASSPKAGSGNTIYF. As DNA, the CDR3 is TGTGCCAGCAGTCCCAAGGCGGGGTCTGGAAACACCATATATTTT.

This chain connects TRBV6-1 to TRBJ1-1; D call uncertain. The CDR3 has 14 residues. Trimming removed 3 bases from V and 4 bases from J, with 12 bases in between. Germline V gene lookup returns CDR1 MNHNS and CDR2 SASEGT. The CDR3 DNA follows: TGTGCCAGCAGTGACTCTTCGGTTGGCACTGAAGCTTTCTTT. Translating it yields CASSDSSVGTEAFF.

The chain joins TRBV13 to TRBJ2-5, with 10 bases identical to TRBD2. The junction had 18 bases not matched to a gene; V was cut back by 3 bases and J by 5 bases. The V gene's germline CDR1 is PRHDT and CDR2 FYEKMQ (reference sequence). The CDR3 contains 19 residues. The CDR3 region has the DNA TGTGCCAGCAGCTTCGGGCTACGGATGCCTAGCGGGGGCCGGGAGACCCAGTACTTC. Residues: CASSFGLRMPSGGRETQYF.

To note about this clone: The same CDR3 also results from other DNA sequences found in this sample. The chain carries TRBV5-1 and TRBJ2-7; 9 bases match TRBD1. With V trimmed by 0 bases and J by 3 bases, 4 bases remained unmatched. The CDR3 runs to 15 residues. Looked up from germline, CDR1 is SGHRS and CDR2 is YFSETQ. CDR3: CASSLGGQGSYEQYF. DNA for the CDR3: TGCGCCAGCAGCTTGGGCGGACAGGGGAGCTACGAGCAGTACTTC.

The rearrangement links TRBV2 to TRBJ2-1, with 12 bases that match TRBD2. This CDR3 has 15 amino acids. The V and J ends lost 7 bases and 7 bases, in that order; junction bases with no gene match: 8. Germline CDR1 is SNHLY and CDR2 is FYNNEI. Here the CDR3 reads CASKGRLAGGNEQFF. DNA for the CDR3: TGTGCCAGCAAGGGTCGGCTAGCGGGAGGGAATGAGCAGTTCTTC.